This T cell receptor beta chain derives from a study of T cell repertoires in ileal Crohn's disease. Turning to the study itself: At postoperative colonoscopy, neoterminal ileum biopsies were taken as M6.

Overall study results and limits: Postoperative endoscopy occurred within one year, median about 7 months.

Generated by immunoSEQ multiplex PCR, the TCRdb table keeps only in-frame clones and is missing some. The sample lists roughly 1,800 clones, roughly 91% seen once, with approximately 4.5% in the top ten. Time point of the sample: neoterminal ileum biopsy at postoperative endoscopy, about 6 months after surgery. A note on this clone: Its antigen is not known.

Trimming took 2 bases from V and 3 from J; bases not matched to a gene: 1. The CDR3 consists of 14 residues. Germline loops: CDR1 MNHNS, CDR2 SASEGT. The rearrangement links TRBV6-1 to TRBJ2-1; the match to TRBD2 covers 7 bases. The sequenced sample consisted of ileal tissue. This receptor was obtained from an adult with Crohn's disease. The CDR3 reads CASSELADYNEQFF. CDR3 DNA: TGTGCCAGCAGTGAACTAGCGGACTACAATGAGCAGTTCTTC.